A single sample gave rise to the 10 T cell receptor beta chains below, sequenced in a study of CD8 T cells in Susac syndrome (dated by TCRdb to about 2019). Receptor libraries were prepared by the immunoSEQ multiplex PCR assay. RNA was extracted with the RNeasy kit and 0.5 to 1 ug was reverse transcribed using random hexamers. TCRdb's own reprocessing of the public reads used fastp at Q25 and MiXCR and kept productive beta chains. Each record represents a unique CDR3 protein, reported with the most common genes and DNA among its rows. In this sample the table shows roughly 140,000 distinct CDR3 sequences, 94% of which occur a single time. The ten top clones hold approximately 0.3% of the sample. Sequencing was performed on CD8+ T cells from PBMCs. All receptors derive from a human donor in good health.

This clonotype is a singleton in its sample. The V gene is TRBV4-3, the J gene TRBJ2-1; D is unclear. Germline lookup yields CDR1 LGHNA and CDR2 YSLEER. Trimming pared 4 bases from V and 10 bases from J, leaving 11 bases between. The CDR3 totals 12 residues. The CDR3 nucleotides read TGCGCCAGCAGCCTAACCTGGGGAGAGCAGTTCTTC. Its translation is CASSLTWGEQFF.

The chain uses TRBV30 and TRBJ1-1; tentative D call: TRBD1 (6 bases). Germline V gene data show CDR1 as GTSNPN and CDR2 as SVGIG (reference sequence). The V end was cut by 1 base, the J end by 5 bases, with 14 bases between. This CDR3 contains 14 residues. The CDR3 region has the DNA TGTGCCTGGAGTGAGACAGGAGATATTACTGAAGCTTTCTTT. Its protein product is CAWSETGDITEAFF.

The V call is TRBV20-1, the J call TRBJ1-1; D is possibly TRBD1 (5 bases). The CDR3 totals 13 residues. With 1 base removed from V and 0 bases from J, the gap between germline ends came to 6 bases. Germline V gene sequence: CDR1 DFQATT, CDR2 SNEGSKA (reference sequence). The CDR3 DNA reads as TGCAGTGCTAGAGGACAGCTGAACACTGAAGCTTTCTTT. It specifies CSARGQLNTEAFF.

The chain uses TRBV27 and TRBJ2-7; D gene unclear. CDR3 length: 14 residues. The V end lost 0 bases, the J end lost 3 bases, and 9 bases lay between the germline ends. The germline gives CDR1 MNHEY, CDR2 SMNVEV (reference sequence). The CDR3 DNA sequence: TGTGCCAGCAGTTTATCGACGGCTAACTACGAGCAGTACTTC. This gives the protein CASSLSTANYEQYF.

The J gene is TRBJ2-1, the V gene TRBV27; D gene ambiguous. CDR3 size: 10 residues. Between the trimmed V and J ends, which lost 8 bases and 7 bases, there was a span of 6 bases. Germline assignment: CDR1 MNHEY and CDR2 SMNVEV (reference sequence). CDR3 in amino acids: CASGWNEQFF. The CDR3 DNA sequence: TGTGCCAGCGGTTGGAATGAGCAGTTCTTC.

Here the CDR3 DNA reads TGTGCCAGCAGCATGCTTCCGGGACAGGGGAGGAATGAGCAGTTCTTC. Its translation: CASSMLPGQGRNEQFF. The V call is TRBV7-2, the J call TRBJ2-1, with 10 bases aligning to TRBD1. The CDR3 runs 16 residues. V shed 5 bases, J shed 7 bases, and the junction held 11 bases outside the gene matches. Germline CDR1 reads SGHTA; CDR2 reads FQGNSA.

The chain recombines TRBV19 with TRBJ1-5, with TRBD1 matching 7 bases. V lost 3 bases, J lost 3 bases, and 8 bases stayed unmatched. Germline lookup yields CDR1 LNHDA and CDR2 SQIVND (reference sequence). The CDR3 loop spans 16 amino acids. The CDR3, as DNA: TGTGCCAGTAGTATTTGGGCCACAGGGGACAATCAGCCCCAGCATTTT. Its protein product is CASSIWATGDNQPQHF.

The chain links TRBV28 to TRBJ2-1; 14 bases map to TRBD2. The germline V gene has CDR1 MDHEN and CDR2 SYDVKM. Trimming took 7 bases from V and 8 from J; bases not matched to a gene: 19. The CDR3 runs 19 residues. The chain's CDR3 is CASTFLPGTSGSPDDEQFF. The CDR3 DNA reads TGTGCCAGCACCTTCCTCCCCGGGACTAGCGGGAGTCCCGACGATGAGCAGTTCTTC.

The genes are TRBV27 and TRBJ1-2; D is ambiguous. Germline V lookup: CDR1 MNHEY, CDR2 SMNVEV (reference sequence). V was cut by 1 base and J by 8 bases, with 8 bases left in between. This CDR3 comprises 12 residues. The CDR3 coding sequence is TGTGCCAGCAGTTTATATGGATGGGGCTACACCTTC. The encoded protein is CASSLYGWGYTF.

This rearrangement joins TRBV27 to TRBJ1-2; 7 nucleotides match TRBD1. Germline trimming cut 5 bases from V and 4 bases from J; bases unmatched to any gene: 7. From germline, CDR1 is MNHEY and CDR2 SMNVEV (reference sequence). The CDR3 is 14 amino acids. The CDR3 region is CASSARQGGYGYTF. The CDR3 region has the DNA TGTGCCAGCAGTGCTAGACAGGGCGGCTATGGCTACACCTTC.